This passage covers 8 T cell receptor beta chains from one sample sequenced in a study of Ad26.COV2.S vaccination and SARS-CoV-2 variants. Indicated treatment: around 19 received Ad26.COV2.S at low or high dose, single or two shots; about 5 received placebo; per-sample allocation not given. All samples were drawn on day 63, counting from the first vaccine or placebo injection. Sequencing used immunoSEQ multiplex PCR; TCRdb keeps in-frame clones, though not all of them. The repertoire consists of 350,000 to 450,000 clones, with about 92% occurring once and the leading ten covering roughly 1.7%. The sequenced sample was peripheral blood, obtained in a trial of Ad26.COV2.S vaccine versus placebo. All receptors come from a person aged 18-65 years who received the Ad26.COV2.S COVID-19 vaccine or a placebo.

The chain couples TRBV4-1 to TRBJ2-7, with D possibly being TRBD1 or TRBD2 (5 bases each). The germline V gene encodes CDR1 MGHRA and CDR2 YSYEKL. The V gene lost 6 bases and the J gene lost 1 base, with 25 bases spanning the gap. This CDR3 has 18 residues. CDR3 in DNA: TGCGCCAGCAGTGCGGGTGGGGCCAAACTTTTAAGATCCTACGAGCAGTACTTC. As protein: CASSAGGAKLLRSYEQYF.

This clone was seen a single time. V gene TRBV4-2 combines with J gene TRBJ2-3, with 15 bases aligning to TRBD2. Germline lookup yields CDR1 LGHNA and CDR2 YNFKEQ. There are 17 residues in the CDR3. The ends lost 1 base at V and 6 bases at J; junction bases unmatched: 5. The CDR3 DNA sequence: TGTGCCAGCAGCCAAGCCGGGACTAGCGGGGGGTCGGATACGCAGTATTTT. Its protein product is CASSQAGTSGGSDTQYF.

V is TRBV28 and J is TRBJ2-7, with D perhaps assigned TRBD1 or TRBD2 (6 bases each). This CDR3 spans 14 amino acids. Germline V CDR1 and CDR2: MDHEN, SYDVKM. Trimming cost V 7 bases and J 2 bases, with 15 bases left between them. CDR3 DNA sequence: TGTGCCAGCACCCCCGCTGGGGGGCCCTACGAGCAGTACTTC. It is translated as CASTPAGGPYEQYF. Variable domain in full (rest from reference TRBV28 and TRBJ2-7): DVKVTQSSRYLVKRTGEKVFLECVQDMDHENMFWYRQDPGLGLRLIYFSYDVKMKEKGDIPEGYSVSREKKERFSLILESASTNQTSMYLCASTPAGGPYEQYFGPGTRLTVT.

The CDR3 bases are TGTGCCAGCAGTTTATGGGGGGTTAACTATGGCTACACCTTC. Its protein product is CASSLWGVNYGYTF. The chain combines TRBV28 with TRBJ1-2; D perhaps matches TRBD1 (5 bases). Germline V gene lookup returns CDR1 MDHEN and CDR2 SYDVKM. This CDR3 contains 14 residues. V gave up 0 bases and J gave up 1 base, with 6 bases separating them.

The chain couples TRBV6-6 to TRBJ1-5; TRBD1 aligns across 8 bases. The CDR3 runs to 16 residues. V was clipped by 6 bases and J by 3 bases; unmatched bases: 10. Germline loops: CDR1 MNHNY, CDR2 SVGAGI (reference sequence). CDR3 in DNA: TGTGCCAGCAGAAAAACTGGGACAGGTCACAATCAGCCCCAGCATTTT. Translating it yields CASRKTGTGHNQPQHF.

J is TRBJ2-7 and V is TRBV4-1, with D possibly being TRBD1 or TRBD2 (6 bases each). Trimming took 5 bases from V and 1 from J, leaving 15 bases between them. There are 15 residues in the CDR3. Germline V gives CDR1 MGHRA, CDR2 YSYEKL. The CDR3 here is CASSVTVGGSYEQYF. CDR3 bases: TGCGCCAGCAGCGTGACTGTAGGGGGGTCCTACGAGCAGTACTTC.

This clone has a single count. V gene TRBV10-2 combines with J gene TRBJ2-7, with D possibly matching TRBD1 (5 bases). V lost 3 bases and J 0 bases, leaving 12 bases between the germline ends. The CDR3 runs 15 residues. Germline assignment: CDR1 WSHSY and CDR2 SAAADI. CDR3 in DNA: TGCGCCAGCAGTGATCCACAGGACACCTCCTACGAGCAGTACTTC. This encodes CASSDPQDTSYEQYF.

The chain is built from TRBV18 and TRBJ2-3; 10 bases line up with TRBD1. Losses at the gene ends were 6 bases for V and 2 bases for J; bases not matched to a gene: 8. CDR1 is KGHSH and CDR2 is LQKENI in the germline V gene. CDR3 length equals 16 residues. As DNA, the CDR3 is TGTGCCAGCTCCCCTGGGACAGGGGTGGCCACAGATACGCAGTATTTT. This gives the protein CASSPGTGVATDTQYF.